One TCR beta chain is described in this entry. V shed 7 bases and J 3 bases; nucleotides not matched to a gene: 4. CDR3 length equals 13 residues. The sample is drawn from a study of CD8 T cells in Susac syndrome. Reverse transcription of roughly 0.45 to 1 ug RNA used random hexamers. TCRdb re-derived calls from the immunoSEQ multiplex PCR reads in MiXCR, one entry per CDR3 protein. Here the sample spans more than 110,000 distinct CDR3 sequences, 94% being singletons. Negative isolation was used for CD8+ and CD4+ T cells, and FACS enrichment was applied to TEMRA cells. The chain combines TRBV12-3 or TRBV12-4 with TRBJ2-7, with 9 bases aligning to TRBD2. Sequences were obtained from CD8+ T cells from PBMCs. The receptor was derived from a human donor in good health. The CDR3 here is CASKETSGYEQYF. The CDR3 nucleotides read TGTGCCAGCAAGGAGACTAGCGGCTACGAGCAGTACTTC.